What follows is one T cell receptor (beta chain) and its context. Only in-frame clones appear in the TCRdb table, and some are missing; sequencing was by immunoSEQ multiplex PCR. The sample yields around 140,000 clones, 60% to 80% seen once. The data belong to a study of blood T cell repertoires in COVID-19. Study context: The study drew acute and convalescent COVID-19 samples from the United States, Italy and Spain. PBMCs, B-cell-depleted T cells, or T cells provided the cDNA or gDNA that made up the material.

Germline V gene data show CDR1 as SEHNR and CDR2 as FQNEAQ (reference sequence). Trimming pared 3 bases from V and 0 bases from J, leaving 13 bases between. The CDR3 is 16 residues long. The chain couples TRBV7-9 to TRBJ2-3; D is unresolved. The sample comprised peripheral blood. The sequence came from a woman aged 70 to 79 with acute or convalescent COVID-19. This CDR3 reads CASSFVRSSSTDTQYF. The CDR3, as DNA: TGTGCCAGCAGCTTTGTCAGATCCTCTAGCACAGATACGCAGTATTTT. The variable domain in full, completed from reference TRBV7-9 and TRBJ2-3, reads DTGVSQNPRHKITKRGQNVTFRCDPISEHNRLYWYRQTLGQGPEFLTYFQNEAQLEKSRLLSDRFSAERPKGSFSTLEIQRTEQGDSAMYLCASSFVRSSSTDTQYFGPGTRLTVL.